The text below deals with one TCR beta chain. The antigen remains unidentified. This entry is derived from a study of T cell responses to AZD1222 COVID-19 vaccine. Study-wide findings and caveats: When two AZD1222 doses had been given, Spike-specific TCR breadth and depth rose.

CDR1 SGHNT and CDR2 YYREEE come from the germline V gene (reference sequence). V dropped 3 bases and J dropped 10; count of bases not matched to a gene: 4. The CDR3 extends over 12 amino acids. Profiled with immunoSEQ multiplex PCR; TCRdb holds only in-frame clones, not every one. The data hold more than 100,000 clones, with nearly 95% observed a single time. The origin of this receptor is an adult in good health. The chain links TRBV5-4 to TRBJ1-1, with TRBD1 matching over 9 bases. The sample in question was peripheral blood, obtained on day 0 of AZD1222 vaccination. In nucleotides, the CDR3 is TGTGCCAGCAGCTACGAGACAGGGGGAGCTTTCTTT. Residues: CASSYETGGAFF.